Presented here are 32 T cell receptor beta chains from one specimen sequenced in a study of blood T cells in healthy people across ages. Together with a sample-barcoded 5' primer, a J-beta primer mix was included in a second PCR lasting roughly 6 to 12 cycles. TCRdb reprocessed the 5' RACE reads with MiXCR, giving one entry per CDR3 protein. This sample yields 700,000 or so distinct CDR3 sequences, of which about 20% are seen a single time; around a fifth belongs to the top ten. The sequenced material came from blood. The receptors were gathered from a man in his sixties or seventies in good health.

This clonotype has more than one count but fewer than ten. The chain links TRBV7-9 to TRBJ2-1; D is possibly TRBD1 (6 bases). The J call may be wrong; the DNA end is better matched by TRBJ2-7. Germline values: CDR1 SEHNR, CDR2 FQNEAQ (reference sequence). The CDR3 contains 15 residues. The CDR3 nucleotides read TGTGCCAGCAGCTCAACCGGGACAAGGTCCTACGAGCAGTACTTC. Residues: CASSSTGTRSYEQYF.

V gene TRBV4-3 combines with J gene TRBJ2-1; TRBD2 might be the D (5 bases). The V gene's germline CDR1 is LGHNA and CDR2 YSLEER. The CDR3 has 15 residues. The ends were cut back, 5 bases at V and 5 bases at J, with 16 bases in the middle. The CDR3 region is CASSLALRVNNEQFF. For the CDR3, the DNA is TGCGCCAGCAGCTTGGCGCTGAGGGTCAACAATGAGCAGTTCTTC.

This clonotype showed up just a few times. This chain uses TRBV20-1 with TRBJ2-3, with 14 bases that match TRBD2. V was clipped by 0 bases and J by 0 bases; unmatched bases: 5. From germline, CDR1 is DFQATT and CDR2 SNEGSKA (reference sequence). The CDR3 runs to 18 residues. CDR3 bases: TGCAGTGCTAGAGAATTGGGACTAGCGGGAGCTAGCACAGATACGCAGTATTTT. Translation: CSARELGLAGASTDTQYF.

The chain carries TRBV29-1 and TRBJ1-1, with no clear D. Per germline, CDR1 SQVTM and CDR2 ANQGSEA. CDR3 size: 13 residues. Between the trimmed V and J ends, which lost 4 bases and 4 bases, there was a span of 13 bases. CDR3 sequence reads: CSVVWERATEAFF. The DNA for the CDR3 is TGCAGCGTTGTGTGGGAACGGGCCACTGAAGCTTTCTTT. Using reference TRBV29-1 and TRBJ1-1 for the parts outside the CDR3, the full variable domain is SAVISQKPSRDICQRGTSLTIQCQVDSQVTMMFWYRQQPGQSLTLIATANQGSEATYESGFVIDKFPISRPNLTFSTLTVSNMSPEDSSIYLCSVVWERATEAFFGQGTRLTVV.

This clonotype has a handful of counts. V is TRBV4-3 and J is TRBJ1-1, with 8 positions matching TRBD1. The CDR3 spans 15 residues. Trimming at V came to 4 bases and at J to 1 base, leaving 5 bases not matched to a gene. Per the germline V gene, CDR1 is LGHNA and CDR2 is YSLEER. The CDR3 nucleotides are TGCGCCAGCAGCCGAGCGGACAGGGCGAACACTGAAGCTTTCTTT. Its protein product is CASSRADRANTEAFF.

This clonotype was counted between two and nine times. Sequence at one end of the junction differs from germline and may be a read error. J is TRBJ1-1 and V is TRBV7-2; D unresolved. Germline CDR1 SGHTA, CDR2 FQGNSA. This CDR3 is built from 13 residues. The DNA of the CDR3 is TGTGCCAGCAGCTTGGGCCGGGTCCCCCCGTCGATCTTT. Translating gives CASSLGRVPPSIF.

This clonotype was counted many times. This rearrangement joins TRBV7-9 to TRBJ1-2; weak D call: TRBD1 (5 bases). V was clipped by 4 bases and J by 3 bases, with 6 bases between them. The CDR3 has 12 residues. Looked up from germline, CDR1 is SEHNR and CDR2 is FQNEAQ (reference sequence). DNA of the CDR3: TGTGCCAGCAGCTCGGGGGACTATGGCTACACCTTC. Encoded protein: CASSSGDYGYTF.

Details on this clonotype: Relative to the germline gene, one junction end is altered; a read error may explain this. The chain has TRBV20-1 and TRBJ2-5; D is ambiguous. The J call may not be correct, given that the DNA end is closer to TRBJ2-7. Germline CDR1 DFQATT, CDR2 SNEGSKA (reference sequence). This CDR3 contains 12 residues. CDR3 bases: TGCGGTGCTACGGACCGAGCCTACGAGCAGTACTTC. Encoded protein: CGATDRAYEQYF.

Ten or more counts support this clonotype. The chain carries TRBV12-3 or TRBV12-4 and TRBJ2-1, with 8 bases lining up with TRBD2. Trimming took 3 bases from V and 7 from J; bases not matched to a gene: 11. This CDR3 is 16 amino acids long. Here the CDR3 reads CASSFPGTRGRNEQFF. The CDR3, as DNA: TGTGCCAGCAGTTTCCCTGGGACTAGGGGTAGGAATGAGCAGTTCTTC.

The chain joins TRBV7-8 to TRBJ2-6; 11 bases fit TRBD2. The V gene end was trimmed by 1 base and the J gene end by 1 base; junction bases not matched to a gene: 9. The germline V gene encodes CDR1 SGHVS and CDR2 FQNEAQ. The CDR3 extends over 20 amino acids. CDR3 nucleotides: TGTGCCAGCAGCTTAGGATTGAGGGCTAGCGGGAGGTCTGGGGCCAACGTCCTGACTTTC. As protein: CASSLGLRASGRSGANVLTF.

The CDR3 nucleotides are TGTGCCATCAGTGAGAGGAGCTCTAACTATGGCTACACCTTC. It translates to CAISERSSNYGYTF. This chain connects TRBV10-3 to TRBJ1-2; no definite D call. The germline CDR1 and CDR2 sequences are ENHRY and SYGVKD. The CDR3 runs 14 residues. Deletions cut 2 bases from V and 0 bases from J, with 7 bases between.

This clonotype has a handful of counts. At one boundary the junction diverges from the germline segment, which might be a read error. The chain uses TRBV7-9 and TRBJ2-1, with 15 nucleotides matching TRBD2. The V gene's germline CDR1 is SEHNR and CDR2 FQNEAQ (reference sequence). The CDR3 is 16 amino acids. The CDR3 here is CASSYGLAGGHNEQFF. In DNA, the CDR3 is TGTGCCAGCAGCTACGGACTAGCGGGAGGGCACAATGAACAGTTCTTC. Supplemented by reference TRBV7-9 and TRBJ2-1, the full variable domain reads DTGVSQNPRHKITKRGQNVTFRCDPISEHNRLYWYRQTLGQGPEFLTYFQNEAQLEKSRLLSDRFSAERPKGSFSTLEIQRTEQGDSAMYLCASSYGLAGGHNEQFFGPGTRLTVL.

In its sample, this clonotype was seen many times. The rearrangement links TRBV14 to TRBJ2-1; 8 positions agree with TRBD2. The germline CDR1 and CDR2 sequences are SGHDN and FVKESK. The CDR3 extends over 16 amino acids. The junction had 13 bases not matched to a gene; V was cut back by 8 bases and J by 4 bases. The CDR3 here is CASGKSGSDQYNEQFF. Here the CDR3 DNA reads TGTGCCAGCGGGAAGAGCGGGAGCGACCAATACAATGAGCAGTTCTTC.

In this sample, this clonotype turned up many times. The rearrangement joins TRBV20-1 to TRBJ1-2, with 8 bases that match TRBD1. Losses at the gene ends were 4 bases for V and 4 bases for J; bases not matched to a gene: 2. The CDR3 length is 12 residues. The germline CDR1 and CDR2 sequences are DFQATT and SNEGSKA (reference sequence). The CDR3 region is CSATGTGYGYTF. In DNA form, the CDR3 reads TGCAGTGCTACCGGGACAGGCTATGGCTACACCTTC.

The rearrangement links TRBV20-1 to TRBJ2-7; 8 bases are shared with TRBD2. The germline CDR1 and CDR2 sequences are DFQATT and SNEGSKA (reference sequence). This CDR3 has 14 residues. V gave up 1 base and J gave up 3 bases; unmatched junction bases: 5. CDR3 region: CSARGWREDYEQYF. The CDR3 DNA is TGCAGTGCTAGAGGTTGGCGGGAGGACTACGAGCAGTACTTC.

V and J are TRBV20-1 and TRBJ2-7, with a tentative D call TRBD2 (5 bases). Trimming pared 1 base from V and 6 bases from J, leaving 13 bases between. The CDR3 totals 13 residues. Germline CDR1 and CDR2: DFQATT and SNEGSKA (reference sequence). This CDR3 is CSARVLTGFEQYF. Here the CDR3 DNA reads TGCAGTGCTAGAGTCTTAACGGGGTTCGAGCAGTACTTC.

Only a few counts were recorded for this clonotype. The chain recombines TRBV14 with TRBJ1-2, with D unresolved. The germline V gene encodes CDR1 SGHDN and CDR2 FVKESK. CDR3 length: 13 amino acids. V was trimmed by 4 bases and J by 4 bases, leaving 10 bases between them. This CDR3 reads CASSREGRYGYTF. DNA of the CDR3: TGTGCCAGCAGCCGAGAAGGCCGCTATGGCTACACCTTC.

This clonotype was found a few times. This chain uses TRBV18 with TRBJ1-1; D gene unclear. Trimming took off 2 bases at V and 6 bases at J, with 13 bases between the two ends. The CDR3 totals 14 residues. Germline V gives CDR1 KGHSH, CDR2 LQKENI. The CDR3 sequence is CASSPTSRAAEAFF. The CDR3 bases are TGTGCCAGCTCACCAACTTCCCGGGCCGCTGAAGCTTTCTTT.

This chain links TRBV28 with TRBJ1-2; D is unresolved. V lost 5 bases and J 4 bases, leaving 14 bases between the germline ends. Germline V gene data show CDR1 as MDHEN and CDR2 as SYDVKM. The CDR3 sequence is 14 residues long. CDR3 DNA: TGTGCCAGCAGTCAAGGGAGCCGGAGCTATGGCTACACCTTC. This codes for CASSQGSRSYGYTF.

CDR3 nucleotide sequence: TGTGCCAGCTCACCACCGGGCCACACAGATACGCAGTATTTT. Protein: CASSPPGHTDTQYF. The chain has TRBV18 and TRBJ2-3; D remains ambiguous. Trimming removed 0 bases from V and 2 bases from J, with 6 bases in between. The CDR3 spans 14 residues. Germline V lookup: CDR1 KGHSH, CDR2 LQKENI.

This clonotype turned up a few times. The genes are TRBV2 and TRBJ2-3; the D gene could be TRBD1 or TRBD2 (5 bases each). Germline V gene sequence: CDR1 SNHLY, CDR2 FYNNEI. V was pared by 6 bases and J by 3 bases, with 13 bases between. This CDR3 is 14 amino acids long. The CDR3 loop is CASRAEGWTDTQYF. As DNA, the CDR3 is TGTGCCAGCAGGGCTGAGGGGTGGACAGATACGCAGTATTTT.

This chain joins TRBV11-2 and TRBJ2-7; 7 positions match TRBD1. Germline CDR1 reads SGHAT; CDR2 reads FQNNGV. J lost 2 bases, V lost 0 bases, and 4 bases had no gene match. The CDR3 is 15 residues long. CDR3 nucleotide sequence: TGTGCCAGCAGCTTAGATCTGACAGGGCCCTACGAGCAGTACGTC. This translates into CASSLDLTGPYEQYV.

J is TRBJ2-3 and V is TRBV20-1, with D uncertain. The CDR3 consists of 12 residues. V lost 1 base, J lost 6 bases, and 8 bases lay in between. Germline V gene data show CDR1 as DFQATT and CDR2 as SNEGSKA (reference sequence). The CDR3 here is CSARVNRDTQYF. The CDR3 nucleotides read TGCAGTGCTAGAGTGAATAGGGATACGCAGTATTTT.

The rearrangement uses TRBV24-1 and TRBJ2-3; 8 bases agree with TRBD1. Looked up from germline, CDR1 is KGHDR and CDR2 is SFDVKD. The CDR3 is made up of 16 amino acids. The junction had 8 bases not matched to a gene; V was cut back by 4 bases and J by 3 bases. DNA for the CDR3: TGTGCCACCAGTGACTTACAGGGGGAAGAGACAGATACGCAGTATTTT. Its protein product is CATSDLQGEETDTQYF.

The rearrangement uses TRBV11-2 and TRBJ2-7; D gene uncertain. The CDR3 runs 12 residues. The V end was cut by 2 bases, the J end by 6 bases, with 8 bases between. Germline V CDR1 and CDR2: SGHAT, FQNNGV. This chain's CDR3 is CASSLTRLEQYF. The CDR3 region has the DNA TGTGCCAGCAGCTTAACTCGCCTCGAGCAGTACTTC.

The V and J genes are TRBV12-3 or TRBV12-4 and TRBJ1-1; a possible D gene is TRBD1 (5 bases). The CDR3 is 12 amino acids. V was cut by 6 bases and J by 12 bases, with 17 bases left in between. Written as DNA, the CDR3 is TGTGCCAGCAGCCAATCCTCGGGGGTTACTTTCTTT. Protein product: CASSQSSGVTFF.

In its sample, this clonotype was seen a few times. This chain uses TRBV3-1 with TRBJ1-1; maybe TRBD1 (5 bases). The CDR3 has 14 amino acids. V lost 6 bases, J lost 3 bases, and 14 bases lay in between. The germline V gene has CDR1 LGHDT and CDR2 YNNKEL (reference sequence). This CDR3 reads CASRQADLHTEAFF. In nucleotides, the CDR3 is TGTGCCAGCAGACAGGCGGATTTACACACTGAAGCTTTCTTT.

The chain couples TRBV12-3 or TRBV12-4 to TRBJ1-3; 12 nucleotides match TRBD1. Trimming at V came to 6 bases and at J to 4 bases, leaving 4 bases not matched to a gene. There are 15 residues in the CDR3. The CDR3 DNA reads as TGTGCCAGCAGGTCCGGGACAGGGGGCGGAAACACCATATATTTT. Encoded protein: CASRSGTGGGNTIYF.

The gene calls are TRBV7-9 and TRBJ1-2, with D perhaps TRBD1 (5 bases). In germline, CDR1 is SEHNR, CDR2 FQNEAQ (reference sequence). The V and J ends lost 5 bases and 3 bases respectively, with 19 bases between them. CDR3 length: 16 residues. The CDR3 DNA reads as TGTGCCAGCAGCCCCCGAGGGGACCCGGACTACTATGGCTACACCTTC. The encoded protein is CASSPRGDPDYYGYTF.

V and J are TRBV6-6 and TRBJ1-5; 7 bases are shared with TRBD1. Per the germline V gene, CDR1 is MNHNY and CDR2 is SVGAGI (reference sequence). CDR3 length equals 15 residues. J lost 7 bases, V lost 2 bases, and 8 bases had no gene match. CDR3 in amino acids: CASSYRQGGGQPQHF. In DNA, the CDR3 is TGTGCCAGCAGTTACAGGCAGGGGGGGGGCCAGCCCCAGCATTTT.

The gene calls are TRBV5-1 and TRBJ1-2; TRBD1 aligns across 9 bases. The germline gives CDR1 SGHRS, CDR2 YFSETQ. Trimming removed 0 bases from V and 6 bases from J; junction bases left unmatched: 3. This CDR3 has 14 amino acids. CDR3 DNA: TGCGCCAGCAGCTTGGAGGGGACAGGGAATGGCTACACCTTC. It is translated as CASSLEGTGNGYTF.

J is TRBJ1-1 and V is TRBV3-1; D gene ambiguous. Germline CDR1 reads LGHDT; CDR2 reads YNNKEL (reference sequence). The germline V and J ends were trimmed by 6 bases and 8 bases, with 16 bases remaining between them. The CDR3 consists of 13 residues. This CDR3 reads CASSFSLVAEAFF. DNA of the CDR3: TGTGCCAGCAGTTTCTCATTGGTGGCCGAAGCTTTCTTT.